This entry is about one T cell receptor beta chain. The protocol was immunoSEQ multiplex PCR, while the TCRdb copy is restricted to in-frame clones and leaves out a portion. Of about 170,000 clones in the sample, just under 90% are singletons; the top ten hold 4.2%. The data derive from a study of cytomegalovirus exposure and HLA in healthy donors. CDR3 length: 14 residues. Germline-derived CDR1 and CDR2 are MNHNS and SASEGT. V gave up 6 bases and J gave up 8 bases; unmatched junction bases: 7. The chain couples TRBV6-1 to TRBJ1-4, with 9 positions matching TRBD1. This sequence originates from a man younger than 35 in good health and CMV-seropositive. What was sequenced was PBMCs. The CDR3 DNA reads TGTGCCAGCAGAACAGGGGGCGCAGGGGAAAAACTGTTTTTT. Its translation: CASRTGGAGEKLFF.